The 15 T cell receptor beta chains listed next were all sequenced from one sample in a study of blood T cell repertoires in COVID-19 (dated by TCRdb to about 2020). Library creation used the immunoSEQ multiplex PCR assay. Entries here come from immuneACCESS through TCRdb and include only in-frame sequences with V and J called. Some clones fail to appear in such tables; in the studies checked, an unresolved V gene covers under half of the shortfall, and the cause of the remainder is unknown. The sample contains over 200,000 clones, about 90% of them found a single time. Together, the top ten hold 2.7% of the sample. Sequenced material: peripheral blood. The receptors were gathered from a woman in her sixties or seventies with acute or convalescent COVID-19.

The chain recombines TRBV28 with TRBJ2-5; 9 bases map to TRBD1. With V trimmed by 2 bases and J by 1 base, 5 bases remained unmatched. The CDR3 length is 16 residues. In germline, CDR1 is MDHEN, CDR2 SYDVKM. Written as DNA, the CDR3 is TGTGCCAGCAGTTTAGGCGTGACAGGGGGCCAAGAGACCCAGTACTTC. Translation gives CASSLGVTGGQETQYF.

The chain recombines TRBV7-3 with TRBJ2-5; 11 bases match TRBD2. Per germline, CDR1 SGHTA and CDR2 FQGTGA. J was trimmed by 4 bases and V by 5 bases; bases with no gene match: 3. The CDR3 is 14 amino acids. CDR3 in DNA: TGTGCCAGCAGCATCACTAGCGGGGGAGAGACCCAGTACTTC. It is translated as CASSITSGGETQYF.

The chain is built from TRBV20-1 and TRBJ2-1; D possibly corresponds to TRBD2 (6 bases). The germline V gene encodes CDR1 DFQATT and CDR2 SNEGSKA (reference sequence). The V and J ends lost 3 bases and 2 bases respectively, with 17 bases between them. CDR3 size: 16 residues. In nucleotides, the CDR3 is TGCAGTGCTAGTTTTGCGGGATGGGGAGCCTACAATGAGCAGTTCTTC. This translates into CSASFAGWGAYNEQFF.

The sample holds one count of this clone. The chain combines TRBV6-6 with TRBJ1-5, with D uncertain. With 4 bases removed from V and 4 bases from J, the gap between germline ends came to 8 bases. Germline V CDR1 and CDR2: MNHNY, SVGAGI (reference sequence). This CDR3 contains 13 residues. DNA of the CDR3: TGTGCCAGCAGTTTTGAACAGAATCAGCCCCAGCATTTT. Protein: CASSFEQNQPQHF.

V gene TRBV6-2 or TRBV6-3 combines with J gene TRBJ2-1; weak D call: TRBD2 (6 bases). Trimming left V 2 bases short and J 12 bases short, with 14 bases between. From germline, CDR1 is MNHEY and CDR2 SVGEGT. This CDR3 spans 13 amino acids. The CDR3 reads CASSYGTARGQFF. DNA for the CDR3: TGTGCCAGCAGTTACGGAACGGCGCGGGGGCAGTTCTTC.

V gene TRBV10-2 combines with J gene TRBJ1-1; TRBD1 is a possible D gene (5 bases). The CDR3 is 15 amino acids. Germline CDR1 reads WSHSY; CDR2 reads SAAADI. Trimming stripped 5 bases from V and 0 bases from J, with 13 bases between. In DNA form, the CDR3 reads TGCGCCAGCAGTTCCGAGGAGGGGTTGAACACTGAAGCTTTCTTT. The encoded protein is CASSSEEGLNTEAFF.

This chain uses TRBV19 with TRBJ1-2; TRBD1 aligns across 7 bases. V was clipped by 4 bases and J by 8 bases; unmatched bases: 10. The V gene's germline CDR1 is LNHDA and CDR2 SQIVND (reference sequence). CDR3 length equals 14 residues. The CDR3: CASSTPQTGMGYTF. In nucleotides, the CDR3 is TGTGCCAGTAGTACCCCCCAGACAGGGATGGGCTACACCTTC.

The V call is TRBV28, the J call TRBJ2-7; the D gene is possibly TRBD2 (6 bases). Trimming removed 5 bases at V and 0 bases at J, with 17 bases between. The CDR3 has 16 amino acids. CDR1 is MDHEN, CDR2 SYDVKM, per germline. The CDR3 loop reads CASSPPGTRSSYEQYF. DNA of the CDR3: TGTGCCAGCAGTCCCCCGGGGACTCGGAGCTCCTACGAGCAGTACTTC.

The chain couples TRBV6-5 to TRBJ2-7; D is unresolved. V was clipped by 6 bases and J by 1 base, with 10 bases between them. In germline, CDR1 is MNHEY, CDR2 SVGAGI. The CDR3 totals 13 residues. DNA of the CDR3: TGTGCCAGCAGCCCCTCGGTATCCTACGAGCAGTACTTC. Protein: CASSPSVSYEQYF.

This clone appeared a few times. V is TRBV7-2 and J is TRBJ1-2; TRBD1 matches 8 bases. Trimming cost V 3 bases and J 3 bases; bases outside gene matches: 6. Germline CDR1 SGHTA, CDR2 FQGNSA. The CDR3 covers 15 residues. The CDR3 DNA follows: TGTGCCAGCAGCTTTCCGGGACAGGTTTACTATGGCTACACCTTC. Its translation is CASSFPGQVYYGYTF.

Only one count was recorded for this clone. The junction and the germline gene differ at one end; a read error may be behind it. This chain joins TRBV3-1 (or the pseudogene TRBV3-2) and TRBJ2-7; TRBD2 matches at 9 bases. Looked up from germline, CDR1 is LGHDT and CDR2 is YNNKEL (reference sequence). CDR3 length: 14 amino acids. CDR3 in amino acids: CASRQAGGSYEQYF. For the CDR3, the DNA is TGTGCCAGCAGACAAGCGGGGGGATCCTACGAGCAGTACTTC.

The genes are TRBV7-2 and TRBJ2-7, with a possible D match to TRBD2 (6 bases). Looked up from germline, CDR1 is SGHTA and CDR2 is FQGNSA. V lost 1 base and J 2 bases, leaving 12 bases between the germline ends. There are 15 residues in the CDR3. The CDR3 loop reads CASSLGVAVPYEQYF. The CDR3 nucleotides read TGTGCCAGCAGCTTAGGGGTAGCGGTTCCCTACGAGCAGTACTTC.

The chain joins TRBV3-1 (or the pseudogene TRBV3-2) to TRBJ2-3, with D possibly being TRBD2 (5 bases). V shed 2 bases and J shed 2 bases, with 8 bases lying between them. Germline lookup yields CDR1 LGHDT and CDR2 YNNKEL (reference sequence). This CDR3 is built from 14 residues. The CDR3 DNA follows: TGTGCCAGCAGCCAAAGGACTGACACAGATACGCAGTATTTT. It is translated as CASSQRTDTDTQYF.

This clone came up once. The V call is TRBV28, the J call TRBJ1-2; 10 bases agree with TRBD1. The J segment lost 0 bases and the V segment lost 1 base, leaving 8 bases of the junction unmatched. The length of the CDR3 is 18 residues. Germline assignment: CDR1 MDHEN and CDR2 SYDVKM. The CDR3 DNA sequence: TGTGCCAGCAGTTTATCGTTCTGGGACAGGGGAACTAACTATGGCTACACCTTC. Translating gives CASSLSFWDRGTNYGYTF.

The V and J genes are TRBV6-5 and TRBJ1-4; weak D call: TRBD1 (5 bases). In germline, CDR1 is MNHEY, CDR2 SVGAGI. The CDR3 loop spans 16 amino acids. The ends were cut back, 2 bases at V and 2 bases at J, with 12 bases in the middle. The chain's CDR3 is CASSYGTGGTNEKLFF. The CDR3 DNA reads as TGTGCCAGCAGTTACGGGACCGGAGGGACTAATGAAAAACTGTTTTTT.